A selection of T cell receptor beta chains follows, all from one sample in a study of CD8 T cells in Susac syndrome. TCRdb called the immunoSEQ multiplex PCR reads again in MiXCR, with one record for every CDR3 protein. This sample has 70,000 or so distinct CDR3 sequences; around 96% occur once, and the top ten carry around 0.61%. Input material: CD8+ T cells from PBMCs. The origin of the receptors is a human donor with multiple sclerosis. Both conserved end residues are part of each CDR3. A D gene is named only where the DNA matches it firmly. Not all rows give a size; the values are once, few, many and, for expanded clones, a class.

TRBJ2-7	TRBV27	NA	NA	TGTGCCAGCAGTTCAGGGGACAACTACGAGCAGTACTTC	CASSSGDNYEQYF
TRBJ2-7	TRBV27	NA	NA	TGTGCCAGCAGTTTATCGAGGCAGGGTTACGAGCAGTACTTC	CASSLSRQGYEQYF
TRBJ1-1	TRBV5-6	NA	TRBD1	TGTGCCAGCAGCTTAGGACAGGACACTGAAGCTTTCTTT	CASSLGQDTEAFF
TRBJ2-7	TRBV4-2	NA	TRBD2	TGTGCCAGCAGCCAACAAGGACTAGCGGGAGTATCCGAGCAGTACTTC	CASSQQGLAGVSEQYF
TRBJ2-1	TRBV5-4	NA	NA	TGTGCCAGCAGCGCTCTTGGGACGACCGAGCAGTTCTTC	CASSALGTTEQFF
TRBJ2-7	TRBV29-1	NA	NA	TGCAGCGTTGCATTGGGGGAGCAGTACTTC	CSVALGEQYF
TRBJ1-1	TRBV29-1	once	TRBD1	TGCAGCGTCGCCGGGACAGGGGGAGAGAAGGAGACTGAAGCTTTCTTT	CSVAGTGGEKETEAFF
TRBJ1-5	TRBV3-1	NA	TRBD1	TGTGCCAGCAGCTCCGTACCCCGAGACAGGGTAAATCAGCCCCAGCATTTT	CASSSVPRDRVNQPQHF
TRBJ2-7	TRBV7-9	once	NA	TGTGCCAGCAGCTCCACCCTAGGCGGAGCCTACGAGCAGTACTTC	CASSSTLGGAYEQYF
TRBJ2-3	TRBV7-9	NA	NA	TGTGCCACCCGAGGCCTCACAGATACGCAGTATTTT	CATRGLTDTQYF
TRBJ1-1	TRBV2	NA	NA	TGTGCTAACACTGAAGCTTTCTTT	CANTEAFF
TRBJ1-5	TRBV20-1	NA	NA	TGCAGTGCTAGTGGGGGTCGGAATCAGCCCCAGCATTTT	CSASGGRNQPQHF
TRBJ2-5	TRBV24-1	NA	NA	TGTGCCACCAGTGATACCAAAGGGGACAACCAAGAGACCCAGTACTTC	CATSDTKGDNQETQYF
TRBJ2-7	TRBV29-1	NA	NA	TGCAGCGGTGGGACCGACTACGAGCAGTACTTC	CSGGTDYEQYF
TRBJ2-3	TRBV5-4	NA	TRBD1	TGTGCCAGCAGCTCGGACAGGACTAGCACAGATACGCAGTATTTT	CASSSDRTSTDTQYF
TRBJ2-6	TRBV4-1	NA	NA	TGCGCCAGCAGCCAAGAAATCATGGGGGGTGGGGCCAACGTCCTGACTTTC	CASSQEIMGGGANVLTF
TRBJ1-2	TRBV6-5	NA	NA	TGTGCCAGCAGTTCAGGACAGCAGTATGGCTACACCTTC	CASSSGQQYGYTF
TRBJ2-3	TRBV6-1	NA	TRBD1	TGTGCCAGCAGTGTGGACAGGGGAGCCACAGATACGCAGTATTTT	CASSVDRGATDTQYF
TRBJ1-2	TRBV29-1	NA	TRBD1	TGCAGCGGCATTGAGACAGGGGCGAACTATGGCTACACCTTC	CSGIETGANYGYTF
TRBJ2-7	TRBV29-1	NA	TRBD1	TGCAGCGTTGAAGATAGTGGGACAGTGTACGAGCAGTACTTC	CSVEDSGTVYEQYF
TRBJ2-1	TRBV28	NA	NA	TGTGCCAGCAGTTTAGGGGGAGCCGGGTATGAGCAGTTCTTC	CASSLGGAGYEQFF
TRBJ2-7	TRBV7-9	NA	TRBD2	TGTGCCAGCAGCCGCGCCGGGACTAGCGCCTACGAGCAGTACTTC	CASSRAGTSAYEQYF
TRBJ2-1	TRBV10-3	once	TRBD1	TGTGCCATCAGTGATGACAGGGCTGTCGTCAATGAGCAGTTCTTC	CAISDDRAVVNEQFF
TRBJ1-1	TRBV30	NA	NA	TGTGCCTGGAGTGTCCCCTATGGGGGTATGGCTGAAGCTTTCTTT	CAWSVPYGGMAEAFF
TRBJ2-7	TRBV27	NA	NA	TGTGCCAGCCGGGGTGAATCCTACGAGCAGTACTTC	CASRGESYEQYF
TRBJ2-2	TRBV2	NA	NA	TGTGCCAGCAGTGAGTGGCTTACCGGGGAGCTGTTTTTT	CASSEWLTGELFF
TRBJ1-6	TRBV11-1	once	TRBD1	TGTGCCAGCAGCTTAAGACAGGGGGGTTCACCCCTCCACTTT	CASSLRQGGSPLHF
TRBJ2-7	TRBV9	NA	NA	TGTGCCAGCAGCGCCTGGGGGTTGAAAAACGAGCAGTACTTC	CASSAWGLKNEQYF
TRBJ2-7	TRBV7-9	NA	NA	TGTGCCAGCAGCTTAGGCGAGGATAGCTCCTACGAGCAGTACTTC	CASSLGEDSSYEQYF
TRBJ2-7	TRBV4-1	NA	NA	TGCGCCAGCAGCCAAGATCCGGGGCCCTACGAGCAGTACTTC	CASSQDPGPYEQYF
TRBJ2-5	TRBV15	NA	NA	TGTGCCACCAGCAGAGGCCAGGAGCAAGAGACCCAGTACTTC	CATSRGQEQETQYF
TRBJ2-7	TRBV27	once	NA	TGTGCCAGCAGTTTACAGTTACCGGCAGGGGAGGTGGACGAGCAGTACTTC	CASSLQLPAGEVDEQYF
TRBJ1-2	TRBV27	NA	TRBD1	TGTGCCAGCAAACCGGGACAGGGTCATGGCTACACCTTC	CASKPGQGHGYTF
TRBJ1-2	TRBV12-3/TRBV12-4	NA	NA	TGTGCCAGCAGTTCGACGGCTTATGGCTACACCTTC	CASSSTAYGYTF
TRBJ1-1	TRBV4-3	NA	NA	TGCGCCAGCAGCCAAGATCTAGGAGTAACGAACACTGAAGCTTTCTTT	CASSQDLGVTNTEAFF
TRBJ2-7	TRBV29-1	NA	NA	TGCAGCGTTGCAGGGACATCTACCAGCTCCTACGAGCAGTACTTC	CSVAGTSTSSYEQYF
TRBJ1-1	TRBV30	NA	NA	TGTGCCTGGAGTGTATCAGTGAACACTGAAGCTTTCTTT	CAWSVSVNTEAFF
TRBJ2-5	TRBV5-1	NA	NA	TGCGCCAGCAAAGAGGAACGGCAAGAGACCCAGTACTTC	CASKEERQETQYF
TRBJ2-7	TRBV29-1	NA	TRBD1	TGCAGCGTTTATACACTCGGACAGGGAAGCGGTGAGCAGTACTTC	CSVYTLGQGSGEQYF
TRBJ2-1	TRBV4-3	NA	NA	TGCGCCAGCAGCCAAGAGAGTCCGGGGAGCAATGAGCAGTTCTTC	CASSQESPGSNEQFF